The 30 T cell receptor beta chains reported below all come from one sample, sequenced in a study of chemoradiotherapy in HPV16-positive cancers (dated by TCRdb to about 2022). The library was made by the immunoSEQ multiplex PCR assay. TCRdb mirrors the immuneACCESS table, restricted to in-frame sequences. Some clones are absent from its copies; in checked studies, under half trace to an unresolved V gene, and the reason for the others is unknown. The sample table contains 9,500 to 11,000 clones; only one count was recorded for over 70% of them. The ten largest clones take up less than 45% of the sample. This material was collected from a patient who underwent chemoradiotherapy. The receptors come from a human donor with HPV-associated anogenital cancer.

V gene TRBV11-3 combines with J gene TRBJ2-1; 10 bases map to TRBD2. V was clipped by 1 base and J by 6 bases; unmatched bases: 9. The CDR3 runs 17 residues. Germline-derived CDR1 and CDR2 are SGHNT and YENEEA. CDR3 loop: CASSLVFSSGRINEQFF. Written as DNA, the CDR3 is TGTGCCAGCAGCTTAGTTTTTTCTAGCGGGAGAATCAATGAGCAGTTCTTC. Full variable domain (rest looked up from reference TRBV11-3 and TRBJ2-1): EAGVVQSPRYKIIEKKQPVAFWCNPISGHNTLYWYLQNLGQGPELLIRYENEEAVDDSQLPKDRFSAERLKGVDSTLKIQPAELGDSAVYLCASSLVFSSGRINEQFFGPGTRLTVL.

The sample holds a few counts of this clone. V gene TRBV5-4 combines with J gene TRBJ2-7; D is possibly TRBD2 (5 bases). Trimming took 4 bases from V and 3 from J, leaving 14 bases between them. Germline CDR1 is SGHNT and CDR2 is YYREEE (reference sequence). This CDR3 comprises 14 residues. The CDR3 nucleotides are TGTGCCAGCAGCCTGACGGGGATGAACTACGAGCAGTACGTC. It yields the protein CASSLTGMNYEQYV.

This clone was seen once. The CDR3 loop reads CASSVGISGGTDTQYF. The CDR3 DNA reads TGTGCCAGCAGCGTAGGCATTAGCGGAGGCACAGATACGCAGTATTTT. The rearrangement joins TRBV9 to TRBJ2-3; tentative D call: TRBD2 (6 bases). The CDR3 consists of 16 residues. The V end was cut by 0 bases, the J end by 1 base, with 12 bases between. The germline CDR1 and CDR2 sequences are SGDLS and YYNGEE.

The genes are TRBV7-7 and TRBJ2-1; D remains ambiguous. V lost 1 base and J 0 bases, leaving 10 bases between the germline ends. The CDR3 sequence is 16 residues long. Germline V gene data show CDR1 as SSHAT and CDR2 as FNYEAQ (reference sequence). In DNA form, the CDR3 reads TGTGCCAGCAGCTTAGAAGGCGGCAGCTCCTACAATGAGCAGTTCTTC. It is translated as CASSLEGGSSYNEQFF.

The genes are TRBV7-2 and TRBJ1-2; D is possibly TRBD1 (5 bases). Germline CDR1 and CDR2: SGHTA and FQGNSA. Trimming shortened V by 0 bases and J by 4 bases, and 9 bases separated the two germline ends. There are 14 residues in the CDR3. For the CDR3, the DNA is TGTGCCAGCAGCTTAGCGCAGGGTCGCTATGGCTACACCTTC. This gives the protein CASSLAQGRYGYTF.

This chain connects TRBV12-5 to TRBJ2-3; 8 bases are a match to TRBD1. The CDR3 contains 18 residues. V was clipped by 5 bases and J by 3 bases; unmatched bases: 16. Germline V gene sequence: CDR1 LGHNT, CDR2 FRNRAP. As DNA, the CDR3 is TGTGCTAGTGGTGTGACAGGGGACGGTAGGGTAGGAACAGATACGCAGTATTTT. Protein sequence: CASGVTGDGRVGTDTQYF.

The V call is TRBV7-9, the J call TRBJ2-1, with a tentative D call TRBD1 (5 bases). V was cut by 5 bases and J by 8 bases, with 16 bases left in between. This CDR3 has 14 residues. CDR1 and CDR2 from the germline V gene are SEHNR and FQNEAQ (reference sequence). CDR3 protein: CASSPLGLGDEQFF. In DNA form, the CDR3 reads TGTGCCAGCAGCCCTTTGGGGCTAGGCGATGAGCAGTTCTTC. Full variable domain (remainder filled in from reference TRBV7-9 and TRBJ2-1): DTGVSQNPRHKITKRGQNVTFRCDPISEHNRLYWYRQTLGQGPEFLTYFQNEAQLEKSRLLSDRFSAERPKGSFSTLEIQRTEQGDSAMYLCASSPLGLGDEQFFGPGTRLTVL.

The chain couples TRBV5-1 to TRBJ1-5; D may be TRBD1 (5 bases). The length of the CDR3 is 15 residues. Germline CDR1 and CDR2: SGHRS and YFSETQ. V shed 1 base and J shed 6 bases, with 14 bases lying between them. This CDR3 is CASSLNGGAGQPQHF. As DNA, the CDR3 is TGCGCCAGCAGCTTGAATGGTGGGGCAGGTCAGCCCCAGCATTTT.

The CDR3 nucleotides read TGTGCCAGCAGCACCGGACAGGATGAAGCTTTCTTT. Its protein is CASSTGQDEAFF. The chain couples TRBV13 to TRBJ1-1; 7 nucleotides align to TRBD1. CDR3 length equals 12 residues. Germline V gives CDR1 PRHDT, CDR2 FYEKMQ (reference sequence). Trimming cost V 5 bases and J 7 bases; bases outside gene matches: 4.

The chain uses TRBV4-3 and TRBJ2-1; 9 bases line up with TRBD2. The CDR3 runs to 15 residues. The V and J ends lost 4 bases and 8 bases, in that order; junction bases with no gene match: 9. The germline V gene has CDR1 LGHNA and CDR2 YSLEER. The CDR3 spells CASSPQREARYEQFF. The CDR3, as DNA: TGCGCCAGCAGCCCCCAGCGGGAGGCCAGGTATGAGCAGTTCTTC.

J is TRBJ2-1 and V is TRBV11-3; 13 bases line up with TRBD2. Losses at the gene ends were 5 bases for V and 4 bases for J; bases not matched to a gene: 5. Germline V gene lookup returns CDR1 SGHNT and CDR2 YENEEA. The CDR3 is made up of 16 amino acids. The CDR3 loop is CASSPLTSGRYNEQFF. CDR3 nucleotides: TGTGCCAGCAGCCCCCTGACTAGCGGGAGGTACAATGAGCAGTTCTTC.

The rearrangement joins TRBV7-8 to TRBJ2-3; D might be TRBD1 (5 bases). The CDR3 totals 16 residues. The germline CDR1 and CDR2 sequences are SGHVS and FQNEAQ. The V and J ends lost 2 bases and 0 bases respectively, with 12 bases between them. CDR3 DNA sequence: TGTGCCAGCAGCTTAATGGGGCAGTCAAGCACAGATACGCAGTATTTT. Protein product: CASSLMGQSSTDTQYF.

This chain connects TRBV11-2 to TRBJ2-3, with D unresolved. The germline gives CDR1 SGHAT, CDR2 FQNNGV. The V gene lost 7 bases and the J gene lost 4 bases, with 12 bases spanning the gap. The CDR3 loop spans 13 amino acids. The CDR3 DNA reads as TGTGCCAGCACCCCTCCCCGCCCAGATACGCAGTATTTT. Its translation: CASTPPRPDTQYF.

CDR3 amino acids: CASSPTGGVLPGYTF. CDR3 in DNA: TGTGCCAGCTCACCTACTGGCGGGGTTCTTCCTGGCTACACCTTC. V and J are TRBV18 and TRBJ1-2; D remains unclear. In germline, CDR1 is KGHSH, CDR2 LQKENI. The CDR3 has 15 residues. Trimming left V 3 bases short and J 7 bases short, with 18 bases between.

This rearrangement joins TRBV27 to TRBJ2-2; 14 nucleotides align to TRBD2. CDR1 is MNHEY, CDR2 SMNVEV, per germline (reference sequence). V shed 3 bases and J 2 bases; nucleotides not matched to a gene: 5. The CDR3 contains 18 residues. CDR3 nucleotides: TGTGCCAGCAGTTTGGCTGGACTAGCGGGAGGTAACACCGGGGAGCTGTTTTTT. As protein: CASSLAGLAGGNTGELFF.

V and J are TRBV19 and TRBJ1-5, with TRBD1 matching over 9 bases. The CDR3 loop spans 16 amino acids. The J segment lost 1 base and the V segment lost 5 bases, leaving 6 bases of the junction unmatched. The V gene's germline CDR1 is LNHDA and CDR2 SQIVND (reference sequence). CDR3 sequence: CASSPGDRVSNQPQHF. Here the CDR3 DNA reads TGTGCCAGTAGTCCAGGGGACAGGGTAAGCAATCAGCCCCAGCATTTT.

The rearrangement joins TRBV28 to TRBJ2-7; 8 bases are shared with TRBD1. With V trimmed by 6 bases and J by 0 bases, 4 bases remained unmatched. Germline V gene data show CDR1 as MDHEN and CDR2 as SYDVKM. The CDR3 loop spans 14 amino acids. CDR3 sequence (DNA): TGTGCCAGCAGATCCGGGACAGGCTCCTACGAGCAGTACGTC. It is translated as CASRSGTGSYEQYV.

In its sample, this clone was seen a few times. The chain employs TRBV7-3 and TRBJ2-3; D is tentatively TRBD1 or TRBD2 (6 bases each). The V end was cut by 3 bases, the J end by 3 bases, with 10 bases between. This CDR3 is built from 14 residues. Germline CDR1 is SGHTA and CDR2 is FQGTGA. CDR3 in DNA: TGTGCCAGCAGCTTGAGGGGGGAGACAGATACGCAGTATTTT. It specifies CASSLRGETDTQYF.

The CDR3 region has the DNA TGTGCCAGTAGTGTCGGGACTAGCGGTGCAGATACGCAGTATTTT. Its protein is CASSVGTSGADTQYF. The J gene is TRBJ2-3, the V gene TRBV19; 11 bases are shared with TRBD2. CDR1 and CDR2 from the germline V gene are LNHDA and SQIVND (reference sequence). V shed 5 bases, J shed 4 bases, and the junction held 5 bases outside the gene matches. The CDR3 covers 15 residues.

The V call is TRBV10-3, the J call TRBJ2-5; maybe TRBD1 (6 bases). Trimming pared 3 bases from V and 1 base from J, leaving 12 bases between. Germline-derived CDR1 and CDR2 are ENHRY and SYGVKD. CDR3 size: 15 residues. CDR3 region: CAISDPSDSQETQYF. The CDR3 DNA reads as TGTGCCATCAGTGATCCCTCGGACAGCCAAGAGACCCAGTACTTC.

This rearrangement joins TRBV19 to TRBJ2-1, with D perhaps matching TRBD1 or TRBD2 (5 bases each). CDR1 is LNHDA, CDR2 SQIVND, per germline (reference sequence). The CDR3 has 14 amino acids. Deletions cut 7 bases from V and 8 bases from J, with 18 bases between. The CDR3 region is CASNAGTSGHEQFF. The CDR3 DNA reads TGTGCCAGTAACGCCGGGACCTCGGGACATGAGCAGTTCTTC.

This clone was seen a single time. The chain is built from TRBV23-1 and TRBJ2-2, with 8 bases aligning to TRBD2. TRBV23-1 is treated as an ORF (open reading frame) with a function not yet certain. This CDR3 has 16 residues. J lost 5 bases, V lost 6 bases, and 11 bases had no gene match. DNA of the CDR3: TGCGCCAGCAGCCCTTTGGCGGGGGGTAGGACCGGGGAGCTGTTTTTT. Its protein is CASSPLAGGRTGELFF.

The chain combines TRBV7-9 with TRBJ2-1; D may match TRBD1 or TRBD2 (5 bases each). The germline CDR1 and CDR2 sequences are SEHNR and FQNEAQ (reference sequence). The length of the CDR3 is 16 residues. Trimming shortened V by 1 base and J by 5 bases, and 15 bases separated the two germline ends. CDR3: CASSLEGTPTNNEQFF. The DNA of the CDR3 is TGTGCCAGCAGCTTAGAAGGGACCCCCACTAACAATGAGCAGTTCTTC.

This clone has a handful of counts. This chain uses TRBV6-5 with TRBJ2-4; 7 nucleotides agree with TRBD2. The germline CDR1 and CDR2 sequences are MNHEY and SVGAGI. The CDR3 has 15 amino acids. The ends lost 0 bases at V and 6 bases at J; junction bases unmatched: 5. DNA of the CDR3: TGTGCCAGCAGTTACTCCCGGGGACTACTAAACATTCAGTACTTC. It yields the protein CASSYSRGLLNIQYF.

The rearrangement links TRBV10-3 to TRBJ2-3; D possibly corresponds to TRBD1 (5 bases). This CDR3 contains 15 residues. Germline values: CDR1 ENHRY, CDR2 SYGVKD. V lost 3 bases to trimming and J lost 10 bases, with 20 bases between them. CDR3 DNA sequence: TGTGCCATCAGTGATGGCAGGGTTTTTTCTCCAGCGCAGTATTTT. Its protein is CAISDGRVFSPAQYF.

The CDR3: CASSFRRSGTDTQYF. DNA for the CDR3: TGTGCCAGCAGCTTCCGGCGTTCCGGGACAGATACGCAGTATTTT. The gene calls are TRBV7-2 and TRBJ2-3; D is uncertain. CDR3 length: 15 residues. The germline V gene encodes CDR1 SGHTA and CDR2 FQGNSA. V gave up 3 bases and J gave up 3 bases, with 13 bases separating them.

V is TRBV11-3 and J is TRBJ1-1, with D tentatively TRBD1 (5 bases). V was shortened by 0 bases and J by 1 base, with 24 bases between the two germline ends. The CDR3 contains 20 residues. Germline CDR1 reads SGHNT; CDR2 reads YENEEA. The chain's CDR3 is CASSLESGWEGTGSNTEAFF. In nucleotides, the CDR3 is TGTGCCAGCAGCTTAGAGTCCGGCTGGGAGGGCACAGGCTCGAACACTGAAGCTTTCTTT.

The rearrangement links TRBV6-5 to TRBJ2-1; D gene uncertain. The length of the CDR3 is 11 residues. V lost 6 bases and J lost 8, with 8 bases in between. CDR1 is MNHEY, CDR2 SVGAGI, per germline. The CDR3 region is CASRGFDEQFF. CDR3 DNA sequence: TGTGCCAGCAGGGGATTCGATGAGCAGTTCTTC.

The chain recombines TRBV27 with TRBJ2-7, with 7 bases identical to TRBD2. There are 14 residues in the CDR3. V shed 4 bases, J shed 0 bases, and the junction held 3 bases outside the gene matches. Per the germline V gene, CDR1 is MNHEY and CDR2 is SMNVEV (reference sequence). CDR3 nucleotide sequence: TGTGCCAGCAGTTGGGGGGGGGTCTCCTACGAGCAGTACTTC. This encodes CASSWGGVSYEQYF.

The chain links TRBV28 to TRBJ2-6; no clear D gene. The ends were cut back, 5 bases at V and 0 bases at J, with 11 bases in the middle. Germline CDR1 and CDR2: MDHEN and SYDVKM. The CDR3 runs to 16 residues. The CDR3: CASSPILSSGANVLTF. The CDR3 region has the DNA TGTGCCAGCAGTCCTATCCTGAGCTCTGGGGCCAACGTCCTGACTTTC.